What follows are 16 T cell receptor beta chains derived from one specimen sequenced in a study of blood T cell repertoires in COVID-19. Sequencing used immunoSEQ multiplex PCR; TCRdb keeps in-frame clones, though not all of them. Of around 250,000 clones in the sample, approximately 82% are singletons; the top ten hold about 3%. Sequences were obtained from peripheral blood. All receptors derive from a woman aged 18 to 35 with acute or convalescent COVID-19.

This clone was seen a single time. The rearrangement links TRBV16 to TRBJ1-6, with 9 bases matching TRBD1. Per the germline V gene, CDR1 is KGHSY and CDR2 is FQNENV. This CDR3 has 16 residues. With 0 bases clipped from V and 9 bases from J, the junction kept 6 bases outside the gene matches. This CDR3 is CASSQSRDRVRSPLHF. DNA of the CDR3: TGTGCCAGCAGCCAATCGAGGGACAGGGTTCGTTCACCCCTCCACTTT.

This chain links TRBV6-4 with TRBJ2-3; D not certain. Germline V gene lookup returns CDR1 MRHNA and CDR2 SNTAGT. This CDR3 has 13 residues. V was cut by 1 base and J by 8 bases, with 10 bases left in between. The CDR3 here is CASSDWAAATQYF. DNA of the CDR3: TGTGCCAGCAGTGACTGGGCAGCAGCTACGCAGTATTTT.

V and J are TRBV5-4 and TRBJ2-1; TRBD1 is a possible D gene (5 bases). V lost 1 base and J lost 1, with 9 bases in between. From germline, CDR1 is SGHNT and CDR2 YYREEE (reference sequence). This CDR3 is 15 amino acids long. DNA for the CDR3: TGTGCCAGCAGCTTGTCAGGGCAATCCTACAATGAGCAGTTCTTC. Encoded protein: CASSLSGQSYNEQFF.

Points on this clone: One end of the junction fails to match germline, which may point to a read error. J is TRBJ2-1 and V is TRBV4-3; D possibly corresponds to TRBD2 (6 bases). The CDR3 totals 15 residues. CDR1 is LGHNA, CDR2 YSLEER, per germline. The DNA of the CDR3 is TGCGCCAGCAGCAAAGAAAGACTAGCCTACAATGAGCAGTTCTTC. As protein: CASSKERLAYNEQFF.

The CDR3 DNA follows: TGCGCCAGCAGCCCAGGGACAGGGGGTACTGAAGCTTTCTTT. This sequence encodes CASSPGTGGTEAFF. V gene TRBV5-1 combines with J gene TRBJ1-1; 11 bases are a match to TRBD1. Trimming removed 4 bases from V and 5 bases from J; junction bases left unmatched: 4. The V gene's germline CDR1 is SGHRS and CDR2 YFSETQ. The CDR3 sequence is 14 residues long.

This clone came up a few times. The chain couples TRBV30 to TRBJ1-2, with D possibly matching TRBD1 (5 bases). The ends were cut back, 2 bases at V and 5 bases at J, with 15 bases in the middle. From germline, CDR1 is GTSNPN and CDR2 SVGIG (reference sequence). The CDR3 sequence is 14 residues long. The CDR3 spells CAWSPGPGGYGYTF. As DNA, the CDR3 is TGTGCCTGGAGTCCTGGGCCCGGGGGGTATGGCTACACCTTC.

The V and J genes are TRBV19 and TRBJ2-2; TRBD1 agrees at 7 bases. The CDR3 consists of 13 residues. CDR1 LNHDA and CDR2 SQIVND come from the germline V gene (reference sequence). J lost 6 bases, V lost 9 bases, and 7 bases had no gene match. CDR3 sequence (DNA): TGTGCCAGCAAATTTCAGGGGGCCGGGGAGCTGTTTTTT. Translated, it gives CASKFQGAGELFF.

The chain employs TRBV13 and TRBJ2-3, with D hard to call. The CDR3 length is 13 residues. From germline, CDR1 is PRHDT and CDR2 FYEKMQ (reference sequence). V lost 3 bases and J 2 bases, leaving 6 bases between the germline ends. The CDR3 loop reads CASSFPLTDTQYF. Here the CDR3 DNA reads TGTGCCAGCAGCTTCCCCCTCACAGATACGCAGTATTTT.

The V gene is TRBV2, the J gene TRBJ2-2, with TRBD2 identical over 9 bases. Germline CDR1 and CDR2: SNHLY and FYNNEI. The CDR3 is 16 amino acids. Trimming took 6 bases from V and 3 from J; bases not matched to a gene: 8. In DNA form, the CDR3 reads TGTGCCAGCAGGGACCTTAGCGGGAGAGACACCGGGGAGCTGTTTTTT. Encoded protein: CASRDLSGRDTGELFF.

The chain joins TRBV6-1 to TRBJ2-1; 11 positions match TRBD2. CDR1 is MNHNS, CDR2 SASEGT, per germline. Trimming took 3 bases from V and 3 from J; bases not matched to a gene: 4. The CDR3 length is 16 residues. CDR3 bases: TGTGCCAGCAGTGAGGAAGGACTAGCGGGCTACAATGAGCAGTTCTTC. Translated: CASSEEGLAGYNEQFF.

The genes are TRBV2 and TRBJ1-4; D remains ambiguous. CDR1 SNHLY and CDR2 FYNNEI come from the germline V gene. V lost 3 bases, J lost 8 bases, and 13 bases lay in between. This CDR3 has 14 amino acids. The CDR3 nucleotides are TGTGCCAGCAGTGACCCTGGGTGGCGGGAAAAACTGTTTTTT. It encodes CASSDPGWREKLFF.

This clone was detected only a few times. The genes are TRBV6-6 and TRBJ2-1; 11 nucleotides agree with TRBD1. J lost 4 bases, V lost 7 bases, and 6 bases had no gene match. This CDR3 contains 15 residues. Germline assignment: CDR1 MNHNY and CDR2 SVGAGI (reference sequence). CDR3 in amino acids: CASTDGQGAYNEQFF. The CDR3 DNA reads TGTGCCAGCACCGACGGACAGGGGGCATACAATGAGCAGTTCTTC.

The rearrangement links TRBV7-8 to TRBJ1-4; 9 bases are a match to TRBD1. Germline CDR1 is SGHVS and CDR2 is FQNEAQ. With V trimmed by 5 bases and J by 3 bases, 4 bases remained unmatched. CDR3 size: 15 residues. The CDR3 reads CASSHRGQANEKLFF. The CDR3 DNA is TGTGCCAGCAGCCACAGGGGGCAGGCTAATGAAAAACTGTTTTTT.

The chain joins TRBV30 to TRBJ2-7, with 10 bases matching TRBD1. CDR1 is GTSNPN and CDR2 is SVGIG in the germline V gene (reference sequence). The CDR3 has 15 amino acids. Germline trimming cut 2 bases from V and 4 bases from J; bases unmatched to any gene: 8. CDR3 DNA sequence: TGTGCCTGGAGTTTCCCCGACAGGGGGCATTACGAGCAGTACTTC. As protein: CAWSFPDRGHYEQYF. The entire variable domain, with the rest obtained from reference TRBV30 and TRBJ2-7, is as follows: SQTIHQWPATLVQPVGSPLSLECTVEGTSNPNLYWYRQAAGRGLQLLFYSVGIGQISSEVPQNLSASRPQDRQFILSSKKLLLSDSGFYLCAWSFPDRGHYEQYFGPGTRLTVT.

This sequence joins TRBV27 and TRBJ2-7; perhaps TRBD2 as D (5 bases). The CDR3 is made up of 13 amino acids. The V end lost 0 bases, the J end lost 12 bases, and 15 bases lay between the germline ends. CDR1 is MNHEY, CDR2 SMNVEV, per germline (reference sequence). The CDR3 DNA follows: TGTGCCAGCAGTTTATCGATGAGGGCCTCTCGGTACTTC. This encodes CASSLSMRASRYF.

The chain joins TRBV7-9 to TRBJ2-7; 13 bases are shared with TRBD2. The CDR3 contains 14 residues. Looked up from germline, CDR1 is SEHNR and CDR2 is FQNEAQ (reference sequence). After removal of 8 bases from V and 5 bases from J, the junction contained 6 bases not matched to a gene. Here the CDR3 reads CASAGLAGDNEQYF. The CDR3 DNA follows: TGTGCCAGCGCCGGACTAGCGGGAGACAACGAGCAGTACTTC. The variable domain in full, with the rest retrieved from reference TRBV7-9 and TRBJ2-7, is DTGVSQNPRHKITKRGQNVTFRCDPISEHNRLYWYRQTLGQGPEFLTYFQNEAQLEKSRLLSDRFSAERPKGSFSTLEIQRTEQGDSAMYLCASAGLAGDNEQYFGPGTRLTVT.